A single sample is the source of the 20 T cell receptor beta chains below, sequenced in a study of response to subunit inactivated influenza vaccine (dated 2018 in TCRdb). Interpreted using the paper, the time point label stands for: 45 to 50 days after influenza vaccine administration. The protocol used for the library was RT-PCR. The sample was run on an Illumina HiSeq 2500. TCRdb itself trimmed the public reads at Q25 with fastp, ran MiXCR and retained productive beta chains. Each CDR3 protein gets just one entry, which takes the most common genes and DNA from the rows behind it. Present in this sample are over 400,000 distinct CDR3 sequences, around 13% of which were seen just once. The ten biggest clones cover roughly 13% of the sample. The material was PBMCs from blood, obtained 40 to 50 days after vaccination. These receptor sequences come from a man aged 45-60 years who received an inactivated influenza vaccine. Donor details come from another sample of the same person, matched by shared clones.

The CDR3 DNA reads as TGTGCCAGCAGTACCCAGGGCCCGGGTCAGCCCCAGCATTTT. It specifies CASSTQGPGQPQHF. The rearrangement links TRBV6-1 to TRBJ1-5; perhaps TRBD1 as D (5 bases). The V gene lost 5 bases and the J gene lost 6 bases, with 14 bases spanning the gap. Looked up from germline, CDR1 is MNHNS and CDR2 is SASEGT. CDR3 length: 14 residues.

The CDR3 is CASSRTATNSNQPQHF. CDR3 coding DNA: TGTGCCAGCAGCCGAACAGCGACTAATAGCAATCAGCCCCAGCATTTT. The V call is TRBV28, the J call TRBJ1-5; D is ambiguous. The CDR3 has 16 residues. The V gene lost 6 bases and the J gene lost 0 bases, with 15 bases spanning the gap. The germline gives CDR1 MDHEN, CDR2 SYDVKM.

This clonotype came up a few times. The chain joins TRBV20-1 to TRBJ2-3; TRBD2 agrees at 9 bases. Germline lookup yields CDR1 DFQATT and CDR2 SNEGSKA (reference sequence). This CDR3 spans 15 amino acids. V was clipped by 1 base and J by 5 bases; unmatched bases: 7. CDR3 sequence reads: CSARGWRGGLDTQYF. The CDR3 DNA sequence: TGCAGTGCTAGAGGCTGGCGGGGGGGCTTAGATACGCAGTATTTT.

The V and J genes are TRBV7-9 and TRBJ2-7, with D perhaps matching TRBD1 or TRBD2 (6 bases each). Germline values: CDR1 SEHNR, CDR2 FQNEAQ (reference sequence). The CDR3 has 14 amino acids. Deletions cut 5 bases from V and 5 bases from J, with 16 bases between. This CDR3 is CASSHGGRPNEQYF. CDR3 nucleotides: TGTGCCAGCAGCCACGGGGGCAGGCCCAACGAGCAGTACTTC.

V gene TRBV12-3 or TRBV12-4 combines with J gene TRBJ1-1, with 7 bases aligning to TRBD1. This CDR3 comprises 13 residues. With V trimmed by 10 bases and J by 5 bases, 10 bases remained unmatched. The CDR3 sequence: CATDLIRGTEAFF. As DNA, the CDR3 is TGTGCCACAGACCTAATCAGGGGGACTGAAGCTTTCTTT.

This clonotype was seen repeatedly, ten times or more. The CDR3 coding sequence is TGTGCCAGCAGGTGGGGGACCCCCCACGGGGAGCTGTTTTTT. Protein sequence: CASRWGTPHGELFF. The V call is TRBV12-3 or TRBV12-4, the J call TRBJ2-2; tentatively, D is TRBD1 or TRBD2 (5 bases each). This CDR3 is 14 amino acids long. Trimming cost V 6 bases and J 7 bases, with 15 bases left between them.

CDR3 loop: CSAISGSAKNIQYF. In DNA form, the CDR3 reads TGCAGTGCCATTAGCGGGTCAGCCAAAAACATTCAGTACTTC. The chain recombines TRBV20-1 with TRBJ2-4; TRBD2 agrees at 7 bases. Trimming took 6 bases from V and 0 from J; bases not matched to a gene: 5. The CDR3 contains 14 residues. Looked up from germline, CDR1 is DFQATT and CDR2 is SNEGSKA (reference sequence).

The table lists this clonotype with many counts. The rearrangement uses TRBV20-1 and TRBJ2-4, with 8 bases lining up with TRBD1. CDR1 and CDR2 from the germline V gene are DFQATT and SNEGSKA (reference sequence). V shed 7 bases and J 7 bases; nucleotides not matched to a gene: 6. CDR3 length: 12 residues. The chain's CDR3 is CSGGQGGNIQYF. The CDR3, as DNA: TGCAGTGGAGGACAGGGTGGGAACATTCAGTACTTC.

This clonotype was observed a few times. The genes are TRBV7-8 and TRBJ2-3, with a possible D match to TRBD2 (7 bases). The CDR3 consists of 16 residues. Trimming left V 2 bases short and J 4 bases short, with 16 bases between. The germline CDR1 and CDR2 sequences are SGHVS and FQNEAQ. CDR3 in DNA: TGTGCCAGCAGCTTATACGGGGGGCGTGGGGCAGATACGCAGTATTTT. It is translated as CASSLYGGRGADTQYF.

The chain is built from TRBV29-1 and TRBJ2-7; TRBD1 matches at 9 bases. Germline V CDR1 and CDR2: SQVTM, ANQGSEA. Trimming at V came to 2 bases and at J to 4 bases, leaving 12 bases not matched to a gene. The CDR3 loop spans 16 amino acids. CDR3 coding DNA: TGCAGCGTTGAATTCGGAGACGGGACAGGGATATACGAGCAGTACTTC. This gives the protein CSVEFGDGTGIYEQYF.

The table lists this clonotype with many counts. The V call is TRBV6-5, the J call TRBJ2-7, with 8 bases matching TRBD2. After removal of 1 base from V and 2 bases from J, the junction contained 10 bases not matched to a gene. CDR3 length equals 17 residues. In germline, CDR1 is MNHEY, CDR2 SVGAGI. CDR3 sequence: CASSYLPTGTRTYEQYF. The CDR3, as DNA: TGTGCCAGCAGTTACTTGCCCACCGGGACTAGGACCTACGAGCAGTACTTC.

The chain employs TRBV9 and TRBJ1-6, with unresolved D. This CDR3 has 16 amino acids. CDR1 and CDR2 from the germline V gene are SGDLS and YYNGEE. Trimming cost V 4 bases and J 2 bases, with 13 bases left between them. This chain's CDR3 is CASSPRGQPYNSPLHF. CDR3 DNA sequence: TGTGCCAGCAGCCCCCGTGGGCAGCCCTATAATTCACCCCTCCACTTT.

The genes are TRBV10-1 and TRBJ2-3; 9 bases line up with TRBD1. Germline CDR1 and CDR2: WNHNN and SYGVQD (reference sequence). The CDR3 contains 15 residues. The junction had 11 bases not matched to a gene; V was cut back by 6 bases and J by 7 bases. The CDR3 region is CASSPRDRAYNTQYF. CDR3 bases: TGCGCCAGCAGCCCCCGGGACAGGGCCTATAATACGCAGTATTTT.

In this sample, this clonotype turned up many times. The rearrangement uses TRBV20-1 and TRBJ2-1; TRBD2 matches 7 bases. Trimming at V came to 5 bases and at J to 7 bases, leaving 8 bases not matched to a gene. Germline assignment: CDR1 DFQATT and CDR2 SNEGSKA (reference sequence). The CDR3 runs 13 residues. The CDR3 DNA is TGCAGTGCTCAGCGGGACGTCCGGAATGAGCAGTTCTTC. Translated: CSAQRDVRNEQFF.

This clonotype was counted a single time. The V call is TRBV19, the J call TRBJ2-5, with a weak D call TRBD2 (7 bases). V was shortened by 5 bases and J by 1 base, with 20 bases between the two germline ends. This CDR3 has 17 amino acids. CDR1 and CDR2 from the germline V gene are LNHDA and SQIVND (reference sequence). This chain's CDR3 is CASSPRGARFGQETQYF. The CDR3, as DNA: TGTGCCAGTAGTCCTCGGGGGGCTAGGTTCGGCCAAGAGACCCAGTACTTC.

The V call is TRBV7-2, the J call TRBJ2-1, with D unclear. V lost 2 bases, J lost 5 bases, and 7 bases lay in between. Germline CDR1 SGHTA, CDR2 FQGNSA. There are 13 residues in the CDR3. The DNA for the CDR3 is TGTGCCAGCAGCTTATTTGCGAACAATGAGCAGTTCTTC. It specifies CASSLFANNEQFF.

The table lists this clonotype with a few counts. The rearrangement joins TRBV18 to TRBJ2-5; D remains ambiguous. CDR1 KGHSH and CDR2 LQKENI come from the germline V gene. V gave up 6 bases and J gave up 8 bases, with 16 bases separating them. This CDR3 has 13 amino acids. CDR3 in amino acids: CASSAGRGRTQYF. In DNA form, the CDR3 reads TGTGCCAGCTCCGCTGGACGAGGCCGAACCCAGTACTTC.

In this sample, this clonotype turned up many times. The V and J genes are TRBV7-2 and TRBJ2-2; D not certain. This CDR3 contains 15 residues. Trimming cost V 0 bases and J 7 bases, with 12 bases left between them. The germline V gene has CDR1 SGHTA and CDR2 FQGNSA. The CDR3 sequence: CASSLAASVDGELFF. The CDR3 DNA reads as TGTGCCAGCAGCTTAGCGGCCAGTGTCGACGGGGAGCTGTTTTTT.

This chain connects TRBV12-3 or TRBV12-4 to TRBJ2-3, with a tentative D call TRBD1 (8 bases). The CDR3 loop spans 13 amino acids. V was trimmed by 5 bases and J by 8 bases, leaving 14 bases between them. The CDR3, as DNA: TGTGCCAGCAGTGCCTACAGGGGGGGTACGCAGTATTTT. Translating gives CASSAYRGGTQYF.

The chain combines TRBV5-6 with TRBJ2-5, with 7 bases identical to TRBD2. Trimming at V came to 4 bases and at J to 4 bases, leaving 13 bases not matched to a gene. This CDR3 spans 16 amino acids. Germline loops: CDR1 SGHDT, CDR2 YYEEEE. The CDR3 nucleotides read TGTGCCAGCAGCCTAAACTTGGGCGGGAGATCAGAGACCCAGTACTTC. Its translation is CASSLNLGGRSETQYF.